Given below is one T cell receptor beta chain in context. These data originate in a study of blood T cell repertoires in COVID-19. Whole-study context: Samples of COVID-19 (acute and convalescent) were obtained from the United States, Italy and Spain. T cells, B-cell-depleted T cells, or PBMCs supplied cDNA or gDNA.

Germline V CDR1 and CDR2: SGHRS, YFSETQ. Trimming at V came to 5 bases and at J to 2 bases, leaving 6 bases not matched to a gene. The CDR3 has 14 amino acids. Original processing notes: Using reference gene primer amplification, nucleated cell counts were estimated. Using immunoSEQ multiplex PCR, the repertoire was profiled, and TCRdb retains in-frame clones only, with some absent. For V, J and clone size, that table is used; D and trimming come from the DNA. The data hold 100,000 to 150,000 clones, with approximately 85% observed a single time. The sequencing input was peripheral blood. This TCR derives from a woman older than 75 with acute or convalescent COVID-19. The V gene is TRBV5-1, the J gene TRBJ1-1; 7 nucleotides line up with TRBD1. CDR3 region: CASSTAGGNTEAFF. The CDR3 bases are TGCGCCAGCAGTACCGCAGGGGGTAACACTGAAGCTTTCTTT.